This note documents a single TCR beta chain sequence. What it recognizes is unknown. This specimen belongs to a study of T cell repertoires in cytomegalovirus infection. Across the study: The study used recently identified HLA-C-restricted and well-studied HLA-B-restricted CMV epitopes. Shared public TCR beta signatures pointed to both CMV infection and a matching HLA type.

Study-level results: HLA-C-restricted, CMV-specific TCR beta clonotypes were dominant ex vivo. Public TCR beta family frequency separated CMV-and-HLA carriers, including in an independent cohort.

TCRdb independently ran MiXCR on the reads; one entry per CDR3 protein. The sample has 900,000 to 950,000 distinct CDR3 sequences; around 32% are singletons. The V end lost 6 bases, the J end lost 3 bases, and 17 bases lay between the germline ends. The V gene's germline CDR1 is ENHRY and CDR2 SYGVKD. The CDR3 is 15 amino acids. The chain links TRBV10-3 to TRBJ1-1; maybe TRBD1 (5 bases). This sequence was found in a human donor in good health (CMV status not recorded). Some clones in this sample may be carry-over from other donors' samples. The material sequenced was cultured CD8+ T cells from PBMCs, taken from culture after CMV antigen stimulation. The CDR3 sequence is CAISDSGNVDTEAFF. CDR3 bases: TGTGCCATCAGCGATTCAGGGAATGTGGACACTGAAGCTTTCTTT.